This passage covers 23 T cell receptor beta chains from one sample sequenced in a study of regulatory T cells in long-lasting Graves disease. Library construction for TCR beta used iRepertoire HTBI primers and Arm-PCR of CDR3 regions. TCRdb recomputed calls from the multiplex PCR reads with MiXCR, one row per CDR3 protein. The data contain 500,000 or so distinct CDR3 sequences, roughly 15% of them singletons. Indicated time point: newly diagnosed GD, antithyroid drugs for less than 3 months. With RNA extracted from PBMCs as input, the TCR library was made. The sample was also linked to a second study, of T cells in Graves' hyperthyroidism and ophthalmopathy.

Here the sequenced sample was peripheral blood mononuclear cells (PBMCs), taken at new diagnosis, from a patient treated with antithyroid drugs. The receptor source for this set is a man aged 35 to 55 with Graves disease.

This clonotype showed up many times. The CDR3, as DNA: TGCGCCAGCAGTGAGACTAGTAGCTCCTACAATGAGCAGTTCTTC. It specifies CASSETSSSYNEQFF. V usage is TRBV10-2 and J usage is TRBJ2-1; D perhaps matches TRBD2 (5 bases). CDR1 and CDR2 (germline): WSHSY, SAAADI. V lost 2 bases, J lost 0 bases, and 8 bases lay in between. The length of the CDR3 is 15 residues.

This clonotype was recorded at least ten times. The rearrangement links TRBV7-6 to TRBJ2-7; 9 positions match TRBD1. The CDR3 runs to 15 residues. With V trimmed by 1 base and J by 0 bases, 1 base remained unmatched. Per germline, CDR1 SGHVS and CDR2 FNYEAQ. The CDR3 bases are TGTGCCAGCAGCTTAGAGGACAGGGGCTCCTACGAGCAGTACTTC. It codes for CASSLEDRGSYEQYF.

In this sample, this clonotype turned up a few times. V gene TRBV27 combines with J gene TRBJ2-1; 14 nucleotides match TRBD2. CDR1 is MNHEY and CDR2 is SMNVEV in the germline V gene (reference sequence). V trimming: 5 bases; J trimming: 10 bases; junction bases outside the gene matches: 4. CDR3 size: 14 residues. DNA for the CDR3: TGTGCCAGCAGTGCGACTAGCGGGAGGGCCGAGCAGTTCTTC. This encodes CASSATSGRAEQFF.

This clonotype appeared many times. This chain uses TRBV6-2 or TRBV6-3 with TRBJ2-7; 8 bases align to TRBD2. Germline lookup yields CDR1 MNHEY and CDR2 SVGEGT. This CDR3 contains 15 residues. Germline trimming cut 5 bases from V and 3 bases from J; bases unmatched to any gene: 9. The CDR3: CASSLSSGGIYEQYF. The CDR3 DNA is TGTGCCAGCAGTCTTTCGAGCGGGGGAATCTACGAGCAGTACTTC.

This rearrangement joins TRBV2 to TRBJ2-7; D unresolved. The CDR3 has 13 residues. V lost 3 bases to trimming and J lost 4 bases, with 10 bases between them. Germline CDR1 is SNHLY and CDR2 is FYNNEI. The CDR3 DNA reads TGTGCCAGCAGTGAGTCGCGAACGTACGAGCAGTACTTC. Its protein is CASSESRTYEQYF.

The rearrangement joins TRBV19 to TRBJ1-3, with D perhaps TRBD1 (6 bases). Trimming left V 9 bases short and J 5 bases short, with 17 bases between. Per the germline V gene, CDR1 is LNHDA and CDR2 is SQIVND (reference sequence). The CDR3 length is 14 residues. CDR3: CASTLRRGRNTIYF. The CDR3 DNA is TGTGCCAGCACCTTACGCAGGGGACGAAACACCATATATTTT.

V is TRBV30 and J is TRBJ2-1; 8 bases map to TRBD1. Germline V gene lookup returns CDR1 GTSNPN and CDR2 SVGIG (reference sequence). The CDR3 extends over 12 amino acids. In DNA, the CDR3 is TGTGCAGTGGGGCAGGGGGCAAATGAGCAGTTCTTC. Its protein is CAVGQGANEQFF.

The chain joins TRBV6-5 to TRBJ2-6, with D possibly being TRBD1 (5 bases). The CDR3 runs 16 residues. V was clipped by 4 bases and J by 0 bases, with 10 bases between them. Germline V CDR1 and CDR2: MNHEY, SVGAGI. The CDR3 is CASSFAGNSGANVLTF. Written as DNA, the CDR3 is TGTGCCAGCAGTTTTGCAGGGAACTCTGGGGCCAACGTCCTGACTTTC.

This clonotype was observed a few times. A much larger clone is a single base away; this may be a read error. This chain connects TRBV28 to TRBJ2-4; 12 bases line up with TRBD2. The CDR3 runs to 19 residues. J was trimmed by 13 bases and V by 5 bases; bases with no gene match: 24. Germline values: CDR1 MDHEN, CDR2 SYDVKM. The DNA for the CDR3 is TGTGCCAGCAGTCCTTCGACTAGCGGGAGTAGGTATCTCCACAATGAGCAGTACTTC. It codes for CASSPSTSGSRYLHNEQYF. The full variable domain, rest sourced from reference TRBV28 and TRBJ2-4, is DVKVTQSSRYLVKRTGEKVFLECVQDMDHENMFWYRQDPGLGLRLIYFSYDVKMKEKGDIPEGYSVSREKKERFSLILESASTNQTSMYLCASSPSTSGSRYLHNEQYFGAGTRLSVL.

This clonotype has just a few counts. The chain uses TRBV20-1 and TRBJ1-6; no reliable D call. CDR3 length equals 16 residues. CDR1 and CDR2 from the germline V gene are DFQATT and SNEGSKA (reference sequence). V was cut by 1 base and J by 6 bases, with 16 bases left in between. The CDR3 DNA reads TGCAGTGCTAGAGTTTTCTTGACGGGAATTAATTCACCCCTCCACTTT. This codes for CSARVFLTGINSPLHF.

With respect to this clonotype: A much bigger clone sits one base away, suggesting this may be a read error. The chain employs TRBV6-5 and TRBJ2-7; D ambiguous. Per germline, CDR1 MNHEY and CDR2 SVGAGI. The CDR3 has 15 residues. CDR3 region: CASSYSRSSSYGQYF. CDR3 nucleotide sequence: TGTGCCAGCAGTTACTCGAGGTCCAGCTCCTACGGGCAGTACTTC.

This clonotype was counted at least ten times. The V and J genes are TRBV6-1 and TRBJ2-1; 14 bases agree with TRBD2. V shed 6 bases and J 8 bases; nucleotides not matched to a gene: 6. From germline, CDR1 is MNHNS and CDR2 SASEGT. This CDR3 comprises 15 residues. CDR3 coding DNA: TGTGCCAGCAGGACCGGGACTAGCGGGAGCGATGAGCAGTTCTTC. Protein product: CASRTGTSGSDEQFF.

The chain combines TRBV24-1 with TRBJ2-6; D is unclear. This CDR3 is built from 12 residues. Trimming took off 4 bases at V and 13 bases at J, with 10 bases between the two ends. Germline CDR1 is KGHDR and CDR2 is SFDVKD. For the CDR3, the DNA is TGTGCCACCAGTGAAGGTCCTAGTGTCCTGACTTTC. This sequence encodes CATSEGPSVLTF.

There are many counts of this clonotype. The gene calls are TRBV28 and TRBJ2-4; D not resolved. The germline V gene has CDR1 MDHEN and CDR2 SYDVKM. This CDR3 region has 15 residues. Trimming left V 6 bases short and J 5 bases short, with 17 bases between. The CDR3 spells CASSPRNGWENIQYF. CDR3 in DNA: TGTGCCAGCAGCCCCCGGAACGGATGGGAAAACATTCAGTACTTC.

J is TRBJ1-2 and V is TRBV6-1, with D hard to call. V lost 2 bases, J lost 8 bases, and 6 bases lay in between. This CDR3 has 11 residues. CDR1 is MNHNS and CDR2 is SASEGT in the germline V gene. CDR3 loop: CASSELPGYTF. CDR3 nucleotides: TGTGCCAGCAGTGAATTGCCCGGCTACACCTTC.

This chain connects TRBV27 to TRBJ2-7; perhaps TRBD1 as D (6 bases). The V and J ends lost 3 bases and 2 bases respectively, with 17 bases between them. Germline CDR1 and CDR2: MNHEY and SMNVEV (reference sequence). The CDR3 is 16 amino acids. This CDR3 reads CASSFEGTKYAYEQYF. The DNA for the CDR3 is TGTGCCAGCAGTTTTGAGGGGACAAAGTATGCCTACGAGCAGTACTTC.

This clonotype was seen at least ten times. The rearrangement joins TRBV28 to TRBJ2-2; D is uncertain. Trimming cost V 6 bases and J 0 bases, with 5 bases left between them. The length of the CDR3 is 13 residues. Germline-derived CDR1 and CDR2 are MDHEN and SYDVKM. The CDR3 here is CASRQANTGELFF. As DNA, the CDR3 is TGTGCCAGCAGGCAGGCGAACACCGGGGAGCTGTTTTTT.

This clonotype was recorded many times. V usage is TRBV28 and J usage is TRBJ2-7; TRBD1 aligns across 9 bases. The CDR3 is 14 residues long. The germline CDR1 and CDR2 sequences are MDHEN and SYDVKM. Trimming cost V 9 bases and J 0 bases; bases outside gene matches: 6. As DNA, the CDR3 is TGTGCCAGTCAGACAGGGGGGTACTCCTACGAGCAGTACTTC. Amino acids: CASQTGGYSYEQYF.

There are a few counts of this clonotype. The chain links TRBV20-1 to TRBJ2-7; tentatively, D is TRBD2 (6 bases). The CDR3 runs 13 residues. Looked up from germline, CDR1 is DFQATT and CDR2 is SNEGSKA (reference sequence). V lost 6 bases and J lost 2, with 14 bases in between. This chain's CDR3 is CSALRDWTYEQYF. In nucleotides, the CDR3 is TGCAGTGCCCTCCGGGACTGGACCTACGAGCAGTACTTC.

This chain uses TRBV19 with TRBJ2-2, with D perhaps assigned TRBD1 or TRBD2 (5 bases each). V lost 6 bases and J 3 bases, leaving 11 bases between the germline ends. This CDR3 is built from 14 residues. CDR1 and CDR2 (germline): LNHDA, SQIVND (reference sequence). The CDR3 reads CASRDPGHTGELFF. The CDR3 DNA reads TGTGCCAGTAGAGATCCGGGGCACACCGGGGAGCTGTTTTTT.

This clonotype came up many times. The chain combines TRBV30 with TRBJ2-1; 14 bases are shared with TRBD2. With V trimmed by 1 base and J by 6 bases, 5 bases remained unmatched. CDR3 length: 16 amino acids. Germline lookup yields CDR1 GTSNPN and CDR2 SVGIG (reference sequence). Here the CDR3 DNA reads TGTGCCTGGAGTGAGCGAGGGACTAGCGGGAGCAATGAGCAGTTCTTC. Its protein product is CAWSERGTSGSNEQFF. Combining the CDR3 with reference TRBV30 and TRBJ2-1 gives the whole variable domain SQTIHQWPATLVQPVGSPLSLECTVEGTSNPNLYWYRQAAGRGLQLLFYSVGIGQISSEVPQNLSASRPQDRQFILSSKKLLLSDSGFYLCAWSERGTSGSNEQFFGPGTRLTVL.

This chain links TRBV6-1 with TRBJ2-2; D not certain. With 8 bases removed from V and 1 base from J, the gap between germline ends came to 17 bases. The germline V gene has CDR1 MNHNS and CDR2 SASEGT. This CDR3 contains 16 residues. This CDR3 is CASLRAGPLNTGELFF. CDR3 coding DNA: TGTGCCAGCCTTAGGGCCGGACCGTTGAACACCGGGGAGCTGTTTTTT.

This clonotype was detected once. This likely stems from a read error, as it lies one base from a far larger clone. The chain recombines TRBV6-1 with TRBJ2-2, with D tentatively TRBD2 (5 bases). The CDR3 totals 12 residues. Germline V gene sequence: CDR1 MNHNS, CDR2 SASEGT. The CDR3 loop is CASSENTGKLFF. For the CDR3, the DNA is TGTGCCAGCAGTGAGAACACCGGGAAGCTGTTTTTT.